The next 19 T cell receptor beta chains were all read from a single sample in a study of blood T cell repertoires in COVID-19. Only in-frame clones appear in the TCRdb table, and some are missing; sequencing was by immunoSEQ multiplex PCR. The repertoire holds approximately 280,000 clones, with around nine tenths as singletons. Sequencing used peripheral blood. The receptors originated from a man between 40 and 49 years old with acute or convalescent COVID-19.

The rearrangement uses TRBV15 and TRBJ1-2, with 7 nucleotides matching TRBD1. Trimming took 5 bases from V and 2 from J; bases not matched to a gene: 11. This CDR3 region has 16 residues. Germline assignment: CDR1 LNHNV and CDR2 YYDKDF (reference sequence). The CDR3 here is CATSPRGDRENYGYTF. The CDR3 DNA follows: TGTGCCACCAGCCCACGAGGAGACAGGGAAAACTATGGCTACACCTTC.

The J gene is TRBJ1-6, the V gene TRBV5-1; D is uncertain. CDR1 is SGHRS, CDR2 YFSETQ, per germline. V lost 0 bases and J lost 7, with 11 bases in between. The CDR3 sequence is 15 residues long. The CDR3 region has the DNA TGCGCCAGCAGCTTGGATCCGGCGGCGAATTCACCCCTCCACTTT. Encoded protein: CASSLDPAANSPLHF.

V and J are TRBV4-2 and TRBJ1-1; possible D gene TRBD1, 6 bases. The CDR3 consists of 16 residues. V was shortened by 0 bases and J by 1 base, with 12 bases between the two germline ends. Germline V gene lookup returns CDR1 LGHNA and CDR2 YNFKEQ. CDR3 in amino acids: CASSQDLRTANTEAFF. The CDR3 bases are TGTGCCAGCAGCCAAGATCTCAGGACAGCGAACACTGAAGCTTTCTTT.

This clone was counted a few times. The chain links TRBV5-8 to TRBJ1-3, with 7 bases lining up with TRBD1. Unmatched junction bases numbered 5, after V lost 4 bases and J lost 7 bases. This CDR3 has 13 amino acids. CDR1 is SGHTS and CDR2 is YDEGEE in the germline V gene. The CDR3, as DNA: TGTGCCAGCAGCCAACGACAGGGTAACACCATATATTTT. Residues: CASSQRQGNTIYF. Supplemented by reference TRBV5-8 and TRBJ1-3, the full variable domain reads EAGVTQSPTHLIKTRGQQATLRCSPISGHTSVYWYQQALGLGLQFLLWYDEGEERNRGNFPPRFSGRQFPNYSSELNVNALELEDSALYLCASSQRQGNTIYFGEGSWLTVV.

The chain employs TRBV10-1 and TRBJ1-1, with 10 bases fitting TRBD1. CDR3 length equals 14 residues. Trimming took 6 bases from V and 3 from J; bases not matched to a gene: 4. Germline V gene sequence: CDR1 WNHNN, CDR2 SYGVQD (reference sequence). CDR3 sequence: CASSGQGVDTEAFF. CDR3 bases: TGCGCCAGCAGCGGACAGGGGGTTGACACTGAAGCTTTCTTT.

The rearrangement joins TRBV4-2 to TRBJ2-7, with a possible D match to TRBD2 (6 bases). Looked up from germline, CDR1 is LGHNA and CDR2 is YNFKEQ. V lost 1 base and J lost 6, with 16 bases in between. This CDR3 comprises 15 residues. In nucleotides, the CDR3 is TGTGCCAGCAGCCAAGGGTGGGGAGGTTCGGCCGAGCAGTACTTC. This sequence encodes CASSQGWGGSAEQYF.

This chain uses TRBV5-6 with TRBJ1-6; D remains ambiguous. Trimming left V 5 bases short and J 10 bases short, with 10 bases between. Per germline, CDR1 SGHDT and CDR2 YYEEEE. The CDR3 totals 12 residues. The CDR3 bases are TGTGCCAGCAGGACGAGTAGCTCACCCCTCCACTTT. Residues: CASRTSSSPLHF.

The DNA for the CDR3 is TGTGCCAGCAGCTCGGACGGACTTGAAGTCTATGAAAAACTGTTTTTT. It yields the protein CASSSDGLEVYEKLFF. This chain connects TRBV7-9 to TRBJ1-4; unclear D gene. The germline V gene encodes CDR1 SEHNR and CDR2 FQNEAQ (reference sequence). The germline V and J ends were trimmed by 4 bases and 6 bases, with 18 bases remaining between them. This CDR3 region has 16 residues.

The CDR3 sequence: CASSGGGYEQYF. The CDR3 region has the DNA TGTGCCAGTAGCGGGGGGGGATACGAGCAGTACTTC. V is TRBV19 and J is TRBJ2-7, with 8 bases that match TRBD2. Germline V CDR1 and CDR2: LNHDA, SQIVND (reference sequence). The CDR3 runs 12 residues. After removal of 6 bases from V and 4 bases from J, the junction contained 2 bases not matched to a gene. The complete variable domain, with remaining parts taken from reference TRBV19 and TRBJ2-7, reads DGGITQSPKYLFRKEGQNVTLSCEQNLNHDAMYWYRQDPGQGLRLIYYSQIVNDFQKGDIAEGYSVSREKKESFPLTVTSAQKNPTAFYLCASSGGGYEQYFGPGTRLTVT.

This chain connects TRBV28 to TRBJ1-2; possibly TRBD1 for D (6 bases). This CDR3 has 17 amino acids. With 7 bases removed from V and 0 bases from J, the gap between germline ends came to 21 bases. The germline V gene encodes CDR1 MDHEN and CDR2 SYDVKM. In DNA form, the CDR3 reads TGTGCCAGCACCCAAATAGGGCAGGGGCCTGCTAACTATGGCTACACCTTC. Amino acids: CASTQIGQGPANYGYTF.

The chain links TRBV2 to TRBJ2-2; D not resolved. This CDR3 spans 13 amino acids. The ends were cut back, 6 bases at V and 7 bases at J, with 12 bases in the middle. Germline CDR1 and CDR2: SNHLY and FYNNEI. CDR3 amino acids: CASSEVFGGELFF. In DNA form, the CDR3 reads TGTGCCAGCAGCGAGGTGTTCGGCGGGGAGCTGTTTTTT.

The chain employs TRBV24-1 and TRBJ2-1; TRBD2 is a possible D gene (5 bases). The CDR3 length is 14 residues. V lost 4 bases and J lost 4, with 10 bases in between. Germline V gives CDR1 KGHDR, CDR2 SFDVKD. This CDR3 reads CATSEPGIYNEQFF. The DNA of the CDR3 is TGTGCCACCAGTGAACCCGGGATTTACAATGAGCAGTTCTTC.

V gene TRBV27 combines with J gene TRBJ1-6, with D unresolved. The CDR3 covers 14 residues. Germline V gene data show CDR1 as MNHEY and CDR2 as SMNVEV (reference sequence). V dropped 2 bases and J dropped 3 bases, with 5 bases sitting between them. CDR3 nucleotide sequence: TGTGCCAGCAGTTTAGGCCTCTATAATTCACCCCTCCACTTT. This codes for CASSLGLYNSPLHF.

This chain connects TRBV28 to TRBJ2-3; TRBD2 matches 8 bases. Trimming at V came to 2 bases and at J to 2 bases, leaving 12 bases not matched to a gene. From germline, CDR1 is MDHEN and CDR2 SYDVKM. CDR3 length: 18 residues. CDR3 in amino acids: CASSLGPWRGDFTDTQYF. The CDR3 DNA reads TGTGCCAGCAGTTTAGGACCCTGGCGGGGGGACTTCACAGATACGCAGTATTTT.

The chain employs TRBV5-6 and TRBJ1-5; no clear D. This CDR3 region has 12 residues. V was shortened by 5 bases and J by 7 bases, with 10 bases between the two germline ends. The V gene's germline CDR1 is SGHDT and CDR2 YYEEEE. The CDR3 bases are TGTGCCAGCAGTTCGGGGAGACAGCCCCAGCATTTT. This translates into CASSSGRQPQHF.

There are a few counts of this clone. The same CDR3 arises from other DNA sequences in this sample as well. The CDR3 DNA is TGCGCCAGCAGCTTGACTAGCGGGGGTGAGACCTACAATGAGCAGTTCTTC. Protein sequence: CASSLTSGGETYNEQFF. V and J are TRBV5-1 and TRBJ2-1, with TRBD2 matching over 11 bases. The junction had 5 bases not matched to a gene; V was cut back by 1 base and J by 2 bases. The CDR3 spans 17 residues. CDR1 is SGHRS and CDR2 is YFSETQ in the germline V gene.

The chain carries TRBV6-5 and TRBJ2-2; 10 bases are a match to TRBD1. The CDR3 totals 15 residues. V was pared by 6 bases and J by 7 bases, with 8 bases of the junction left unmatched. The germline V gene encodes CDR1 MNHEY and CDR2 SVGAGI. CDR3 loop: CASSIRDRGIGELFF. The CDR3 region has the DNA TGTGCCAGCAGCATCCGGGACAGGGGAATCGGGGAGCTGTTTTTT.

This clone turned up a few times. V gene TRBV19 combines with J gene TRBJ2-2; possibly TRBD1 for D (6 bases). Trimming cost V 7 bases and J 4 bases, with 16 bases left between them. CDR1 and CDR2 (germline): LNHDA, SQIVND (reference sequence). There are 15 residues in the CDR3. The CDR3 loop reads CASNQGPSPTGELFF. The CDR3 nucleotides read TGTGCCAGTAACCAGGGGCCAAGCCCCACCGGGGAGCTGTTTTTT.

This clone was counted a single time. This chain connects TRBV6-2 or TRBV6-3 to TRBJ1-2; 7 nucleotides line up with TRBD1. V dropped 6 bases and J dropped 3; count of bases not matched to a gene: 13. Germline CDR1 reads MNHEY; CDR2 reads SVGEGT. There are 16 residues in the CDR3. Here the CDR3 DNA reads TGTGCCAGCAGCCCCAATGACAGGGAGCGCTACTATGGCTACACCTTC. As protein: CASSPNDRERYYGYTF.